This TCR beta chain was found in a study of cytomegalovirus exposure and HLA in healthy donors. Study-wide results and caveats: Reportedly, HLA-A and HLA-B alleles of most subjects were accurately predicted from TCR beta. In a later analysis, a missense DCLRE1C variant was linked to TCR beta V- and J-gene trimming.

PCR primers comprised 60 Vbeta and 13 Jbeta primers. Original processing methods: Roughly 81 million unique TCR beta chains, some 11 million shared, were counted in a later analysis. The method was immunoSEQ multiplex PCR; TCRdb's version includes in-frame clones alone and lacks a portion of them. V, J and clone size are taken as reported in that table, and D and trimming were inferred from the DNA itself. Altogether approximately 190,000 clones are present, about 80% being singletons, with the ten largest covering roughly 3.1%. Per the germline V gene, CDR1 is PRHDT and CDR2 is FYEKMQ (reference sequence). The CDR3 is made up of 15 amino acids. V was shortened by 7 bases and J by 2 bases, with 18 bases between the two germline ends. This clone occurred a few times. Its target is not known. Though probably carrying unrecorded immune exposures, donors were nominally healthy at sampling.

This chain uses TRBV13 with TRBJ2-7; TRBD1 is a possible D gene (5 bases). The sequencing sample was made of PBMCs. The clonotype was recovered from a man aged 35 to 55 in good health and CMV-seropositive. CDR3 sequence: CASNNRGTSPYEQYF. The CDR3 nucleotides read TGTGCCAGCAATAATAGGGGTACAAGCCCCTACGAGCAGTACTTC.